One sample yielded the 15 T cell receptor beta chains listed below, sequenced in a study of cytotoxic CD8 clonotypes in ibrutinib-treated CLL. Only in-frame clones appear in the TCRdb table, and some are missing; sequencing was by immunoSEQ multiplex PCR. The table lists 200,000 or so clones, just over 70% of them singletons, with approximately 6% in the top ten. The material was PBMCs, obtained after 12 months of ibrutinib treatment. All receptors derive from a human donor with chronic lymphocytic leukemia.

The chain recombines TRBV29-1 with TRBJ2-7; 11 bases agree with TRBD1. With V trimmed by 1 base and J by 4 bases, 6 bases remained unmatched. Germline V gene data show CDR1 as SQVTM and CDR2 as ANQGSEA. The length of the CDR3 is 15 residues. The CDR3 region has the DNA TGCAGCGTTGAAGGGGGGACAGGGGGAGGATACGAGCAGTACTTC. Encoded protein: CSVEGGTGGGYEQYF.

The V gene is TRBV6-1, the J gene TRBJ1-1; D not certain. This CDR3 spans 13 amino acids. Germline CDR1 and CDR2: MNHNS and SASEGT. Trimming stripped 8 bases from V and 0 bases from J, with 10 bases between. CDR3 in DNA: TGTGCCAGCCGGGAGGTCCTGAACACTGAAGCTTTCTTT. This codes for CASREVLNTEAFF.

DNA for the CDR3: TGTGCCAGCGGGACAGGGGAGATCCAGCAGTACTTC. This encodes CASGTGEIQQYF. V and J are TRBV28 and TRBJ2-7; 10 positions match TRBD1. Germline V gene data show CDR1 as MDHEN and CDR2 as SYDVKM. J lost 8 bases, V lost 8 bases, and 6 bases had no gene match. CDR3 length equals 12 residues. The full variable domain, in which reference TRBV28 and TRBJ2-7 provide the parts outside the CDR3, is DVKVTQSSRYLVKRTGEKVFLECVQDMDHENMFWYRQDPGLGLRLIYFSYDVKMKEKGDIPEGYSVSREKKERFSLILESASTNQTSMYLCASGTGEIQQYFGPGTRLTVT.

CDR3 loop: CASTVWSGNEQFF. The CDR3 DNA is TGTGCCAGCACCGTCTGGAGCGGCAATGAGCAGTTCTTC. The rearrangement links TRBV7-8 to TRBJ2-1; maybe TRBD2 (5 bases). The CDR3 is 13 residues long. Germline lookup yields CDR1 SGHVS and CDR2 FQNEAQ. The ends were cut back, 7 bases at V and 6 bases at J, with 13 bases in the middle.

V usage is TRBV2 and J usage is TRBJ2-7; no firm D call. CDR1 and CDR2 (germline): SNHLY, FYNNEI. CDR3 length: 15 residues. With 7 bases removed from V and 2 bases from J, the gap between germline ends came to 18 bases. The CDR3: CASKRADQATYEQYF. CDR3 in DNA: TGTGCCAGCAAAAGGGCGGACCAAGCGACCTACGAGCAGTACTTC.

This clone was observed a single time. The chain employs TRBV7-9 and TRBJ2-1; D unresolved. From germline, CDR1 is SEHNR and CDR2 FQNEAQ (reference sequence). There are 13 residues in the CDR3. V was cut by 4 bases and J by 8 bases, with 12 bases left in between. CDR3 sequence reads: CASSSTPGDEQFF. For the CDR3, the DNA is TGTGCCAGCAGCTCTACCCCGGGTGATGAGCAGTTCTTC.

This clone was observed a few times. The CDR3 protein is CATSVGLDYEQYF. CDR3 DNA: TGTGCCACCAGCGTAGGCCTAGACTACGAGCAGTACTTC. This chain connects TRBV15 to TRBJ2-7; D uncertain. This CDR3 spans 13 amino acids. The V gene's germline CDR1 is LNHNV and CDR2 YYDKDF (reference sequence). V was pared by 5 bases and J by 3 bases, with 11 bases between.

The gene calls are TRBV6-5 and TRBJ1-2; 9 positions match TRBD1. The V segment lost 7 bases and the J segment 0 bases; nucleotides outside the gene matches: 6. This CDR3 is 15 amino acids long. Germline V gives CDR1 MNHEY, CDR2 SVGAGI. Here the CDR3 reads CASTLRDRANYGYTF. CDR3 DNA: TGTGCCAGCACCCTAAGGGACAGGGCTAACTATGGCTACACCTTC.

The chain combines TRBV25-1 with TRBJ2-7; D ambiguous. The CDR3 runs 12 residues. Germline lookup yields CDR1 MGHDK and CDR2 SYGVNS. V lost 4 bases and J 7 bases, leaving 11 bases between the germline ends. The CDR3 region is CASSGSSLEQYF. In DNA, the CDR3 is TGTGCCAGCAGTGGGTCCTCATTGGAGCAGTACTTC.

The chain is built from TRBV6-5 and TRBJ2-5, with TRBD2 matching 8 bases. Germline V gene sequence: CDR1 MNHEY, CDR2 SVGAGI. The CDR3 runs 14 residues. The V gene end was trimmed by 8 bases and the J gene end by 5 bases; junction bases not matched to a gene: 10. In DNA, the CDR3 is TGTGCCAGCTCACCGGGACTAGTGGTGGAGACCCAGTACTTC. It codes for CASSPGLVVETQYF.

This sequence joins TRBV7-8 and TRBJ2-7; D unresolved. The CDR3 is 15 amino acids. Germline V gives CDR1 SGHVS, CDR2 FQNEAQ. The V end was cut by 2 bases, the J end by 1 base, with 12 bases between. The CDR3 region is CASSLRTEHSYEQYF. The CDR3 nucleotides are TGTGCCAGCAGCTTAAGAACAGAACATTCCTACGAGCAGTACTTC.

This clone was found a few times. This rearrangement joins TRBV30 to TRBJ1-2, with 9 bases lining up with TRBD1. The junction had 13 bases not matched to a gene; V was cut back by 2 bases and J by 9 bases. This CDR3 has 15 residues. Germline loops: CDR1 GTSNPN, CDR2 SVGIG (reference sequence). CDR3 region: CAWSPKGTGTFRYTF. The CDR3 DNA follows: TGTGCCTGGAGTCCGAAGGGGACAGGGACCTTTCGCTACACCTTC.

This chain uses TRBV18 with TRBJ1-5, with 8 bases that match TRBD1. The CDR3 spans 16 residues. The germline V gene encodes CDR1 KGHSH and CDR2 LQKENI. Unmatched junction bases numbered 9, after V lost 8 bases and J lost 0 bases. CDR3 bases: TGTGCCAGCCGACGCGGGGGGACAGGTAGCAATCAGCCCCAGCATTTT. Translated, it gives CASRRGGTGSNQPQHF.

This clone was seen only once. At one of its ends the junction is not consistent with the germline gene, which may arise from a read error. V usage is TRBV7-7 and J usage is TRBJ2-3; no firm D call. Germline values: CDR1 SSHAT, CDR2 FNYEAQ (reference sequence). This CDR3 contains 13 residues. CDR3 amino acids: CASSLVAADTQYF. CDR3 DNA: TGTGCTAGCAGCTTAGTGGCCGCAGATACGCAGTATTTT.

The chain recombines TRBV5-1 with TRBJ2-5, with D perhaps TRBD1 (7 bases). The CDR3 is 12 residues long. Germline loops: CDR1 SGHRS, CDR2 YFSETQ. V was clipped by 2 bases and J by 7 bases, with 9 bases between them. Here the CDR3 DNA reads TGCGCCAGCAGCTTCCAGGGGGGGACCCAGTACTTC. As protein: CASSFQGGTQYF.